These 30 T cell receptor beta chains originate from one sample sequenced in a study of blood T cell repertoires in COVID-19. The data were produced by immunoSEQ multiplex PCR, yet TCRdb's version contains in-frame clones alone and is incomplete. In the table there are hundreds of thousands of clones, roughly nine tenths of which are singletons. Material for sequencing was peripheral blood. These receptor sequences come from a woman aged 50 to 65 with COVID-19, enrolled during active disease.

This chain uses TRBV19 with TRBJ1-5; D unresolved. The CDR3 has 12 amino acids. Trimming cost V 3 bases and J 5 bases, with 5 bases left between them. From germline, CDR1 is LNHDA and CDR2 SQIVND (reference sequence). CDR3 sequence reads: CASSMGDQPQHF. In DNA, the CDR3 is TGTGCCAGTAGTATGGGCGATCAGCCCCAGCATTTT.

This rearrangement joins TRBV4-2 to TRBJ2-5, with 7 positions matching TRBD2. Germline trimming cut 0 bases from V and 5 bases from J; bases unmatched to any gene: 9. This CDR3 has 16 amino acids. Per the germline V gene, CDR1 is LGHNA and CDR2 is YNFKEQ. CDR3 amino acids: CASSQEGGIAGETQYF. The CDR3 nucleotides read TGTGCCAGCAGCCAAGAGGGGGGGATAGCGGGCGAGACCCAGTACTTC.

The chain carries TRBV9 and TRBJ2-3; tentatively, D is TRBD2 (6 bases). CDR1 SGDLS and CDR2 YYNGEE come from the germline V gene. V shed 1 base and J shed 0 bases, with 9 bases lying between them. CDR3 length: 15 amino acids. The DNA for the CDR3 is TGTGCCAGCAGCGTACTAGCGACAAGCACAGATACGCAGTATTTT. It codes for CASSVLATSTDTQYF.

V is TRBV27 and J is TRBJ1-2; 7 bases map to TRBD1. Trimming removed 5 bases from V and 4 bases from J; junction bases left unmatched: 10. Germline lookup yields CDR1 MNHEY and CDR2 SMNVEV (reference sequence). The CDR3 length is 15 residues. The CDR3 sequence: CASSHNPTGPYGYTF. The DNA for the CDR3 is TGTGCCAGCAGTCATAACCCGACAGGGCCCTATGGCTACACCTTC.

The chain links TRBV11-2 to TRBJ1-1, with 8 bases matching TRBD1. After removal of 1 base from V and 5 bases from J, the junction contained 6 bases not matched to a gene. Per the germline V gene, CDR1 is SGHAT and CDR2 is FQNNGV. The CDR3 length is 15 residues. The CDR3 region has the DNA TGTGCCAGCAGCTTAGTTAAGCAGGGGGCAACTGAAGCTTTCTTT. Protein: CASSLVKQGATEAFF.

The CDR3 DNA follows: TGTGCCAGCAGCCGCGGACAGACAAAAGGTCAGCCCCAGCATTTT. Translating gives CASSRGQTKGQPQHF. The chain links TRBV5-8 to TRBJ1-5; D possibly corresponds to TRBD1 (6 bases). The germline V gene has CDR1 SGHTS and CDR2 YDEGEE. The CDR3 is 15 residues long. Trimming took 4 bases from V and 6 from J, leaving 17 bases between them.

This chain links TRBV5-1 with TRBJ1-2; 8 bases fit TRBD1. CDR1 SGHRS and CDR2 YFSETQ come from the germline V gene. The junction had 1 base not matched to a gene; V was cut back by 2 bases and J by 7 bases. The CDR3 consists of 12 residues. In DNA, the CDR3 is TGCGCCAGCAGCTTCGGGACAGGTGGCTACACCTTC. It encodes CASSFGTGGYTF.

In this sample, this clone turned up once. The rearrangement uses TRBV2 and TRBJ2-7; 11 bases match TRBD1. Per the germline V gene, CDR1 is SNHLY and CDR2 is FYNNEI. The CDR3 has 13 amino acids. V lost 7 bases, J lost 4 bases, and 3 bases stayed unmatched. The CDR3 loop is CASTGTGGYEQYF. CDR3 nucleotide sequence: TGTGCCAGCACCGGGACAGGGGGGTACGAGCAGTACTTC.

This sequence joins TRBV6-1 and TRBJ1-5, with D possibly TRBD1 on 5 matching bases. Germline values: CDR1 MNHNS, CDR2 SASEGT. The CDR3 loop spans 14 amino acids. The V end was cut by 3 bases, the J end by 7 bases, with 13 bases between. The CDR3 DNA reads TGTGCCAGCAGTGATTATGGGCGGGGGCAGCCCCAGCATTTT. It codes for CASSDYGRGQPQHF.

The V gene is TRBV19, the J gene TRBJ1-4; unclear D gene. CDR1 and CDR2 (germline): LNHDA, SQIVND (reference sequence). This CDR3 region has 14 residues. V was shortened by 2 bases and J by 7 bases, with 11 bases between the two germline ends. In DNA form, the CDR3 reads TGTGCCAGTAGTATAATCGGGGTTACTGAAAAACTGTTTTTT. It encodes CASSIIGVTEKLFF. The whole variable domain, filled in from reference TRBV19 and TRBJ1-4, reads DGGITQSPKYLFRKEGQNVTLSCEQNLNHDAMYWYRQDPGQGLRLIYYSQIVNDFQKGDIAEGYSVSREKKESFPLTVTSAQKNPTAFYLCASSIIGVTEKLFFGSGTQLSVL.

The CDR3 sequence is CASSLGFGSGYTF. For the CDR3, the DNA is TGTGCCAGCAGCTTAGGCTTCGGGAGTGGCTACACCTTC. V gene TRBV13 combines with J gene TRBJ1-2; D gene uncertain. The V end was cut by 0 bases, the J end by 7 bases, with 9 bases between. CDR1 is PRHDT and CDR2 is FYEKMQ in the germline V gene (reference sequence). The CDR3 runs 13 residues.

The rearrangement uses TRBV9 and TRBJ1-4; D perhaps matches TRBD1 (6 bases). The CDR3 loop spans 15 amino acids. Germline V gene data show CDR1 as SGDLS and CDR2 as YYNGEE. Trimming removed 1 base at V and 3 bases at J, with 10 bases between. Written as DNA, the CDR3 is TGTGCCAGCAGCGTACAGGGGAGGGCTAATGAAAAACTGTTTTTT. Amino acid sequence: CASSVQGRANEKLFF.

As to this clone: The sample contains more than one DNA sequence encoding this CDR3. CDR3 sequence (DNA): TGCGCCAGCAGCTCCGGACTAGCGGGGGCCGCAGATACGCAGTATTTT. Protein: CASSSGLAGAADTQYF. V usage is TRBV5-1 and J usage is TRBJ2-3; TRBD2 matches at 13 bases. The CDR3 runs 16 residues. V lost 3 bases to trimming and J lost 4 bases; unmatched junction nucleotides: 5. Germline-derived CDR1 and CDR2 are SGHRS and YFSETQ.

The chain has TRBV7-6 and TRBJ2-7; 11 nucleotides match TRBD2. The CDR3 length is 17 residues. Germline trimming cut 3 bases from V and 4 bases from J; bases unmatched to any gene: 11. Germline V CDR1 and CDR2: SGHVS, FNYEAQ. The CDR3 loop is CASSLASGGLSPYEQYF. CDR3 nucleotides: TGTGCCAGCAGCTTGGCTAGCGGGGGGCTCAGTCCTTACGAGCAGTACTTC. The entire variable domain, with the rest obtained from reference TRBV7-6 and TRBJ2-7, is as follows: GAGVSQSPRYKVTKRGQDVALRCDPISGHVSLYWYRQALGQGPEFLTYFNYEAQQDKSGLPNDRFSAERPEGSISTLTIQRTEQRDSAMYRCASSLASGGLSPYEQYFGPGTRLTVT.

This sequence joins TRBV3-1 (or the pseudogene TRBV3-2) and TRBJ1-1, with D possibly matching TRBD1 (5 bases). CDR1 is LGHDT and CDR2 is YNNKEL in the germline V gene (reference sequence). Trimming removed 1 base at V and 0 bases at J, with 9 bases between. The CDR3 runs 15 residues. As DNA, the CDR3 is TGTGCCAGCAGCCAAGTCTTAGGGGTGAACACTGAAGCTTTCTTT. Its translation is CASSQVLGVNTEAFF.

This chain connects TRBV5-8 to TRBJ1-5; 8 bases fit TRBD1. The CDR3 contains 13 residues. Looked up from germline, CDR1 is SGHTS and CDR2 is YDEGEE. J was trimmed by 9 bases and V by 2 bases; bases with no gene match: 4. CDR3 DNA: TGTGCCAGCAGCTTCACACAGGGGGGGCCCCAGCATTTT. Amino acid sequence: CASSFTQGGPQHF.

J is TRBJ2-1 and V is TRBV29-1, with 12 bases identical to TRBD2. The V gene's germline CDR1 is SQVTM and CDR2 ANQGSEA. The CDR3 contains 13 residues. V gave up 5 bases and J gave up 9 bases; unmatched junction bases: 5. The CDR3 region is CSVLTSGGGEQFF. CDR3 bases: TGCAGCGTTCTGACTAGCGGGGGTGGTGAGCAGTTCTTC.

CDR3 bases: TGCGCCAGCAACCAGGGAACGAGCTCCTACGAGCAGTACTTC. Translated, it gives CASNQGTSSYEQYF. The chain employs TRBV5-1 and TRBJ2-7; D is perhaps TRBD1 (5 bases). Germline V gene lookup returns CDR1 SGHRS and CDR2 YFSETQ. The CDR3 is 14 amino acids. The V and J ends lost 6 bases and 0 bases respectively, with 13 bases between them.

The chain is built from TRBV6-5 and TRBJ2-1; 11 bases fit TRBD2. CDR3 length equals 15 residues. Unmatched junction bases numbered 9, after V lost 6 bases and J lost 8 bases. Germline V CDR1 and CDR2: MNHEY, SVGAGI. The CDR3 bases are TGTGCCAGCAGGAGGGGACTAGCGGCCTTTTATGAGCAGTTCTTC. This translates into CASRRGLAAFYEQFF.

This chain links TRBV6-2 or TRBV6-3 with TRBJ2-1; 11 bases match TRBD1. Germline V gene lookup returns CDR1 MNHEY and CDR2 SVGEGT. The J segment lost 9 bases and the V segment lost 3 bases, leaving 7 bases of the junction unmatched. This CDR3 spans 15 amino acids. CDR3 in amino acids: CASSYGTGGRGEQFF. CDR3 in DNA: TGTGCCAGCAGTTATGGGACAGGGGGACGGGGTGAGCAGTTCTTC.

The V and J genes are TRBV5-4 and TRBJ2-7, with 9 bases matching TRBD1. Looked up from germline, CDR1 is SGHNT and CDR2 is YYREEE (reference sequence). CDR3 length equals 15 residues. V was clipped by 3 bases and J by 6 bases; unmatched bases: 10. The CDR3 DNA sequence: TGTGCCAGCAGCTCACAGGGGGCGAAGAGAGGCGAGCAGTACTTC. Translated: CASSSQGAKRGEQYF.

V and J are TRBV29-1 and TRBJ1-4; D is undetermined. CDR1 is SQVTM, CDR2 ANQGSEA, per germline. Deletions cut 4 bases from V and 4 bases from J, with 10 bases between. The CDR3 loop spans 13 amino acids. The CDR3 sequence: CSVGGLGNEKLFF. The CDR3 nucleotides are TGCAGCGTTGGCGGTCTGGGTAATGAAAAACTGTTTTTT. The full variable domain, with the rest looked up from reference TRBV29-1 and TRBJ1-4, is SAVISQKPSRDICQRGTSLTIQCQVDSQVTMMFWYRQQPGQSLTLIATANQGSEATYESGFVIDKFPISRPNLTFSTLTVSNMSPEDSSIYLCSVGGLGNEKLFFGSGTQLSVL.

The chain carries TRBV5-4 and TRBJ2-3; D may be TRBD2 (5 bases). This CDR3 spans 15 amino acids. Trimming took 10 bases from V and 4 from J, leaving 22 bases between them. Germline V CDR1 and CDR2: SGHNT, YYREEE (reference sequence). This CDR3 reads CAGSSTEEEADTQYF. The CDR3 DNA is TGTGCCGGCTCTTCGACGGAGGAGGAGGCAGATACGCAGTATTTT.

The V call is TRBV6-5, the J call TRBJ2-5; TRBD1 is a possible D gene (6 bases). CDR3 length equals 13 residues. Germline CDR1 and CDR2: MNHEY and SVGAGI. V was clipped by 6 bases and J by 3 bases, with 11 bases between them. CDR3 coding DNA: TGTGCCAGCAGCTACAGGGACAAAGAGACCCAGTACTTC. Translating gives CASSYRDKETQYF.

V usage is TRBV5-1 and J usage is TRBJ2-1, with D perhaps TRBD1 (5 bases). CDR1 and CDR2 (germline): SGHRS, YFSETQ. CDR3 length: 14 amino acids. V dropped 2 bases and J dropped 8 bases, with 14 bases sitting between them. CDR3 sequence reads: CASSLGARGDEQFF. The DNA of the CDR3 is TGCGCCAGCAGCTTAGGAGCTAGGGGCGATGAGCAGTTCTTC. The full variable domain, rest sourced from reference TRBV5-1 and TRBJ2-1, is KAGVTQTPRYLIKTRGQQVTLSCSPISGHRSVSWYQQTPGQGLQFLFEYFSETQRNKGNFPGRFSGRQFSNSRSEMNVSTLELGDSALYLCASSLGARGDEQFFGPGTRLTVL.

This chain connects TRBV7-9 to TRBJ1-3; 10 bases map to TRBD1. Germline V CDR1 and CDR2: SEHNR, FQNEAQ (reference sequence). This CDR3 has 18 amino acids. V was pared by 8 bases and J by 0 bases, with 13 bases of the junction left unmatched. DNA of the CDR3: TGTGCCAGCGCCGAGAGACAGGGGGCTTTATTCTCTGGAAACACCATATATTTT. It translates to CASAERQGALFSGNTIYF.

The rearrangement joins TRBV2 to TRBJ1-6; D is unresolved. The CDR3 contains 15 residues. V dropped 4 bases and J dropped 4 bases, with 11 bases sitting between them. CDR1 and CDR2 (germline): SNHLY, FYNNEI. The chain's CDR3 is CASSVRDSYNSPLHF. CDR3 DNA sequence: TGTGCCAGCAGTGTACGAGATAGTTATAATTCACCCCTCCACTTT.

The rearrangement joins TRBV4-1 to TRBJ1-1; no clear D. V lost 3 bases, J lost 7 bases, and 21 bases lay in between. Germline CDR1 reads MGHRA; CDR2 reads YSYEKL. The CDR3 consists of 16 residues. This CDR3 reads CASSQSPWGGWGEAFF. As DNA, the CDR3 is TGCGCCAGCAGCCAGAGCCCTTGGGGAGGCTGGGGTGAAGCTTTCTTT.

The chain couples TRBV7-8 to TRBJ2-3, with TRBD2 matching over 9 bases. This CDR3 spans 16 amino acids. Germline lookup yields CDR1 SGHVS and CDR2 FQNEAQ. V shed 6 bases and J 4 bases; nucleotides not matched to a gene: 11. CDR3 region: CASRPLGGGAADTQYF. DNA for the CDR3: TGTGCCAGCAGGCCCCTTGGCGGGGGGGCTGCAGATACGCAGTATTTT.

This chain joins TRBV5-1 and TRBJ2-6; D is uncertain. From germline, CDR1 is SGHRS and CDR2 YFSETQ. The CDR3 is made up of 16 amino acids. The V end lost 0 bases, the J end lost 4 bases, and 11 bases lay between the germline ends. The CDR3 sequence is CASSLGAAYGANVLTF. As DNA, the CDR3 is TGCGCCAGCAGCTTGGGAGCAGCGTACGGGGCCAACGTCCTGACTTTC.